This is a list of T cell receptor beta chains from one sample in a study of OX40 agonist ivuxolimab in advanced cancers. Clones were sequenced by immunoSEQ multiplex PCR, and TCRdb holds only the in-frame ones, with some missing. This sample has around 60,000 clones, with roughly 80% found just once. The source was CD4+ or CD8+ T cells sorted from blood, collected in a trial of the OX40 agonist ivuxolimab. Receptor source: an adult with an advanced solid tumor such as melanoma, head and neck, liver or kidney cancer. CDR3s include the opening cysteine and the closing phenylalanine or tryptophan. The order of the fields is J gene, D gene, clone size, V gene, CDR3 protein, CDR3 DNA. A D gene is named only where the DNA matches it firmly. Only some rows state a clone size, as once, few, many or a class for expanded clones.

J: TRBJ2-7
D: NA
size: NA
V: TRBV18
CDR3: CASSLGTQASYEQYF
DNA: TGTGCCAGCTCACTCGGAACTCAGGCCTCCTACGAGCAGTACTTC

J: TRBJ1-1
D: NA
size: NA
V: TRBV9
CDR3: CASSVGIAGDTEAFF
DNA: TGTGCCAGCAGCGTAGGAATAGCCGGGGACACTGAAGCTTTCTTT

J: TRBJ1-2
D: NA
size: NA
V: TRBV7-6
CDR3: CASSLEGSIYGYTF
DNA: TGTGCCAGCAGCTTAGAGGGGAGTATTTATGGCTACACCTTC

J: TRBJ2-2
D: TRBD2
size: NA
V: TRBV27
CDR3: CASSHIAGGPTGELFF
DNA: TGTGCCAGCAGTCACATAGCGGGAGGGCCCACCGGGGAGCTGTTTTTT

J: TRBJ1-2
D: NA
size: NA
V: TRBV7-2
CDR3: CASSLSGGTPSYGYTF
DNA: TGTGCCAGCAGCTTATCTGGGGGGACACCCAGCTATGGCTACACCTTC

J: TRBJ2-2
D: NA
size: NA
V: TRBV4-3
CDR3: CASSQAASSNTGELFF
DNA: TGCGCCAGCAGCCAAGCGGCTAGCTCGAACACCGGGGAGCTGTTTTTT

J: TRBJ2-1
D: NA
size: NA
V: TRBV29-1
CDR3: CSVEGVPNEQFF
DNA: TGCAGCGTTGAAGGGGTCCCCAATGAGCAGTTCTTC

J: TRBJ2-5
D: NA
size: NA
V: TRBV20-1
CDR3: CSAVDRETQYF
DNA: TGCAGTGCTGTAGACAGAGAGACCCAGTACTTC

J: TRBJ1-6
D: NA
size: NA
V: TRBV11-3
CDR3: CASQSGGRNSPLHF
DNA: TGTGCCAGCCAAAGCGGGGGGCGTAATTCACCCCTCCACTTT

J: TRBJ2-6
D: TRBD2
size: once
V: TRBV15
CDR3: CATSRDPAGGSGANVLTF
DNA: TGTGCCACCAGCAGAGACCCAGCGGGAGGCTCTGGGGCCAACGTCCTGACTTTC

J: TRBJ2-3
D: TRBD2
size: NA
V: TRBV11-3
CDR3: CASSSLAGVDTQYF
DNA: TGTGCCAGCAGCTCCCTAGCGGGAGTAGATACGCAGTATTTT

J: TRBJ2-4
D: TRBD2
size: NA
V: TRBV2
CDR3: CASSGHAGADIQYF
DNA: TGTGCCAGCAGTGGTCATGCGGGAGCAGACATTCAGTACTTC

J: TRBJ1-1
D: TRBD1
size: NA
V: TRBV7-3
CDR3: CASSPGGGLGTEAFF
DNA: TGTGCCAGCAGCCCAGGGGGCGGGTTGGGAACTGAAGCTTTCTTT

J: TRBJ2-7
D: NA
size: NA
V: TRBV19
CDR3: CATKQEAPYEQYF
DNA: TGTGCCACCAAACAGGAGGCCCCCTACGAGCAGTACTTC

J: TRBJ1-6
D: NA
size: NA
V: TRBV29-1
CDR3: CSVSPGFGSPLHF
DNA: TGCAGCGTTTCCCCAGGGTTTGGGTCACCCCTCCACTTT

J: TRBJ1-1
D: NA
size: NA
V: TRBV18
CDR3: CASSPLGGTEAFF
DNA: TGTGCCAGCTCACCACTGGGGGGGACTGAAGCTTTCTTT

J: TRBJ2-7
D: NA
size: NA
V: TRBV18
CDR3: CASSPQGGRYEQYF
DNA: TGTGCCAGCTCACCACAAGGGGGAAGGTACGAGCAGTACTTC

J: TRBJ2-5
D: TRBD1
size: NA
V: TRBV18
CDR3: CASGGQWGTQYF
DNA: TGTGCCAGCGGGGGACAGTGGGGGACCCAGTACTTC

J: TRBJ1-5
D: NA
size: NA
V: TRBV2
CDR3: CASSPGSGNQPQHF
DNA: TGTGCCAGCAGCCCAGGGTCAGGCAATCAGCCCCAGCATTTT

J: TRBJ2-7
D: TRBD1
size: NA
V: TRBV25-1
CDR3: CASRSDRGSYEQYF
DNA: TGTGCCAGTAGATCGGACAGGGGATCCTACGAGCAGTACTTC

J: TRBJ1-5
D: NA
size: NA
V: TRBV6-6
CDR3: CASSYSKVQPQHF
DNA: TGTGCCAGCAGTTACTCAAAAGTTCAGCCCCAGCATTTT

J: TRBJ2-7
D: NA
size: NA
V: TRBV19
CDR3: CASKGQPNHEQYF
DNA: TGTGCCAGTAAAGGACAGCCCAACCACGAGCAGTACTTC

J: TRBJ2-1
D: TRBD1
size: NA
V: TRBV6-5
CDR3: CASGPQGAGDEQFF
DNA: TGTGCCAGCGGGCCTCAGGGGGCTGGGGATGAGCAGTTCTTC

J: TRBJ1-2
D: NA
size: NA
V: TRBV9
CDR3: CASSVSSGPYGYTF
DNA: TGTGCCAGCAGCGTTAGTTCGGGACCTTATGGCTACACCTTC

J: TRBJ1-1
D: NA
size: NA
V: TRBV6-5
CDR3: CASIPFNGNTEAFF
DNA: TGTGCCAGCATCCCTTTTAACGGAAACACTGAAGCTTTCTTT

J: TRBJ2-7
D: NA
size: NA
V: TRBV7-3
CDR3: CASSLNGRTGNEQYF
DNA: TGTGCCAGCAGCTTAAACGGGAGGACAGGGAACGAGCAGTACTTC

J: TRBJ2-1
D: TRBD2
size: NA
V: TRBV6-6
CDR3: CASSSGLAGNNEQFF
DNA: TGTGCCAGCAGTTCGGGACTAGCGGGGAACAATGAGCAGTTCTTC

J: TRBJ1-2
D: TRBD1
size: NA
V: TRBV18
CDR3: CASSLNVPTDRAYGYTF
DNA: TGTGCCAGCTCCCTGAACGTGCCGACAGACAGGGCCTATGGCTACACCTTC

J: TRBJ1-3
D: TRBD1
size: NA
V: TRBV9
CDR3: CASSAGQIGNTIYF
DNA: TGTGCCAGCAGCGCGGGACAGATAGGAAACACCATATATTTT

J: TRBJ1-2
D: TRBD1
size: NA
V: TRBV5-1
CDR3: CASSQRTGGDGYTF
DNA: TGCGCCAGCAGCCAACGGACAGGGGGGGATGGCTACACCTTC

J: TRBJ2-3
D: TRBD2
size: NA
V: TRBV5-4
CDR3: CASSRMTSVTTDTQYF
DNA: TGTGCCAGCAGCAGAATGACTAGCGTGACCACAGATACGCAGTATTTT

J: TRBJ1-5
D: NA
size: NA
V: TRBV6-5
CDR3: CASSYGPYSNQPQHF
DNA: TGTGCCAGCAGTTACGGGCCTTATAGCAATCAGCCCCAGCATTTT

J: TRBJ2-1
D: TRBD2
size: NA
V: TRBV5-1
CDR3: CASSFGLANEQFF
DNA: TGCGCCAGCAGCTTCGGACTAGCCAATGAGCAGTTCTTC

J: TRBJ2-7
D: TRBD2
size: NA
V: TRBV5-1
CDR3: CASSLRSSGTSYEQYF
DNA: TGCGCCAGCAGCTTGAGGTCTAGCGGGACCTCCTACGAGCAGTACTTC

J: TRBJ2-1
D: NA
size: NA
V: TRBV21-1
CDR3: CASSKKGTLAGVNEQFF
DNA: TGTGCCAGCAGCAAAAAGGGGACCTTAGCGGGAGTCAATGAGCAGTTCTTC

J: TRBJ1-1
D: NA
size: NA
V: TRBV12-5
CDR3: CASGSPSLNTEAFF
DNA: TGTGCTAGTGGTTCCCCGAGTTTGAACACTGAAGCTTTCTTT

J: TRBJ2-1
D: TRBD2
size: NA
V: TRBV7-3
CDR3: CASSLTSGTYNEQFF
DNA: TGTGCCAGCAGCTTGACTAGCGGGACCTACAATGAGCAGTTCTTC

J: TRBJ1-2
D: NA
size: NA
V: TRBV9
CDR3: CASSAVSQSWTDRSYGYTF
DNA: TGTGCCAGCAGCGCCGTCTCGCAATCCTGGACCGATCGTAGCTATGGCTACACCTTC

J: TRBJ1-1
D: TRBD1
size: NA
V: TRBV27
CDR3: CASRPDRGYNTEAFF
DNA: TGTGCCAGCAGACCCGACAGGGGATATAACACTGAAGCTTTCTTT

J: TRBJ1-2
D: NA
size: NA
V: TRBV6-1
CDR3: CASSTFSTGNGYTF
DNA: TGTGCCAGCAGTACCTTCTCAACAGGGAATGGCTACACCTTC

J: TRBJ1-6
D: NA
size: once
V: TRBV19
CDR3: CASTDSGTIGSPLHF
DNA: TGTGCCAGTACCGACTCCGGGACAATCGGTTCACCCCTCCACTTT

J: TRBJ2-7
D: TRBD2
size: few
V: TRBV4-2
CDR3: CASSQEGTSGYEQYF
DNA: TGTGCCAGCAGCCAAGAAGGGACTAGCGGCTACGAGCAGTACTTC

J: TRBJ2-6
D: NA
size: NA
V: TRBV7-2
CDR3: CASSLRSRQSRANVLTF
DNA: TGTGCCAGCAGCTTGCGGTCACGACAAAGTCGGGCCAACGTCCTGACTTTC

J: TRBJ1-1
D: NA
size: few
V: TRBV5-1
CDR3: CASTFEMGPLNTEAFF
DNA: TGCGCCAGCACCTTTGAAATGGGTCCGCTGAACACTGAAGCTTTCTTT

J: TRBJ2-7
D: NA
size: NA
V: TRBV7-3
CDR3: CASSRGQSGEQYF
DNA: TGTGCCAGCAGCCGGGGACAATCGGGCGAGCAGTACTTC

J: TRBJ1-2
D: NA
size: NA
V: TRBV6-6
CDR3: CASSYFSGSGGYTF
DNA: TGTGCCAGCAGTTACTTCTCAGGGTCGGGCGGCTACACCTTC

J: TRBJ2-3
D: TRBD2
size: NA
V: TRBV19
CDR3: CASRRGGERSTDTQYF
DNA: TGTGCCAGCAGGAGGGGAGGGGAACGTAGCACAGATACGCAGTATTTT

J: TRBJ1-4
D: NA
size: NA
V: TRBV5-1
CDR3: CASSLSQGSEKLFF
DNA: TGCGCCAGCAGCTTGTCACAGGGATCTGAAAAACTGTTTTTT

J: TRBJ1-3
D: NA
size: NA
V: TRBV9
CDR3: CASSVGVGGNTIYF
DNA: TGTGCCAGCAGCGTAGGGGTGGGCGGAAACACCATATATTTT

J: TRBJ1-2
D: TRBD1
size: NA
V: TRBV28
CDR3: CASVSPGTAINYGYTF
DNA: TGTGCCAGTGTCTCACCCGGGACAGCGATTAACTATGGCTACACCTTC

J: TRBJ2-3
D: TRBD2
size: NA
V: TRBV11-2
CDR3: CASSSAAGGGTDTQYF
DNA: TGTGCCAGCAGCTCGGCAGCGGGAGGTGGCACAGATACGCAGTATTTT

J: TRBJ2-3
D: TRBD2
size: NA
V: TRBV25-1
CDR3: CASSWGEGTQYF
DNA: TGTGCCAGCAGTTGGGGGGAGGGTACGCAGTATTTT

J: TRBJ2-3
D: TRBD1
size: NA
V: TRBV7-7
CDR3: CASSADRGDTQYF
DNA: TGTGCCAGCAGCGCGGACAGGGGAGATACGCAGTATTTT

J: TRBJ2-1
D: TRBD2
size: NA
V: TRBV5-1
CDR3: CASSLAPLAGVNEQFF
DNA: TGCGCCAGCAGCTTGGCTCCACTAGCGGGGGTCAATGAGCAGTTCTTC

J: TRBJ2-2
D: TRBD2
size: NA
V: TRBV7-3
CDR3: CASSPNSGSDGELFF
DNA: TGTGCCAGCAGCCCCAATAGCGGGAGCGACGGGGAGCTGTTTTTT

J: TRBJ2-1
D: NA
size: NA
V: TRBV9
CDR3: CASSVEGVTYNEQFF
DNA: TGTGCCAGCAGCGTAGAGGGGGTTACCTACAATGAGCAGTTCTTC